The next 23 T cell receptor beta chains were all read from a single sample in a study of T cell responses to AZD1222 COVID-19 vaccine. Measured with immunoSEQ multiplex PCR; TCRdb has only the in-frame clones, and not every one. In the table there are 110,000 or so clones, around 88% of which are singletons. The sample consisted of peripheral blood, taken 28 days after the second AZD1222 dose. Source of these receptors: an adult who received the AZD1222 COVID-19 vaccine.

The J gene is TRBJ1-2, the V gene TRBV6-5; 8 bases line up with TRBD1. V was clipped by 5 bases and J by 4 bases; unmatched bases: 6. The CDR3 runs to 14 residues. Germline V CDR1 and CDR2: MNHEY, SVGAGI. The CDR3 sequence: CASSPGGSGYGYTF. For the CDR3, the DNA is TGTGCCAGCAGTCCAGGGGGCAGTGGCTATGGCTACACCTTC.

This clone was recorded a few times. V is TRBV5-6 and J is TRBJ1-2, with D unresolved. Trimming left V 4 bases short and J 5 bases short, with 6 bases between. Germline V gene data show CDR1 as SGHDT and CDR2 as YYEEEE. The CDR3 is 11 residues long. CDR3 in DNA: TGTGCCAGCAGCGACTTTTATGGCTACACCTTC. Translated: CASSDFYGYTF.

The rearrangement uses TRBV28 and TRBJ2-7, with D tentatively TRBD1 (6 bases). The CDR3 has 16 amino acids. Germline V CDR1 and CDR2: MDHEN, SYDVKM. With 1 base removed from V and 2 bases from J, the gap between germline ends came to 15 bases. DNA for the CDR3: TGTGCCAGCAGTTTATACGAGGACAGCCCCACCTACGAGCAGTACTTC. As protein: CASSLYEDSPTYEQYF.

This chain uses TRBV10-3 with TRBJ2-7; D gene ambiguous. The V gene's germline CDR1 is ENHRY and CDR2 SYGVKD. This CDR3 region has 11 residues. V dropped 2 bases and J dropped 2 bases, with 1 base sitting between them. The CDR3 reads CAISETYEQYF. CDR3 DNA: TGTGCCATCAGTGAGACCTACGAGCAGTACTTC.

The chain recombines TRBV2 with TRBJ1-5; a weak D match, TRBD1 (6 bases). This CDR3 contains 15 residues. The germline gives CDR1 SNHLY, CDR2 FYNNEI. The V gene lost 7 bases and the J gene lost 3 bases, with 16 bases spanning the gap. CDR3 amino acids: CASTERGADNQPQHF. CDR3 nucleotides: TGTGCCAGCACCGAACGGGGGGCAGACAATCAGCCCCAGCATTTT.

This chain joins TRBV18 and TRBJ2-1; 9 bases align to TRBD1. CDR3 size: 15 residues. Germline V gene sequence: CDR1 KGHSH, CDR2 LQKENI. The V gene end was trimmed by 3 bases and the J gene end by 5 bases; junction bases not matched to a gene: 5. The CDR3 spells CASSPTGGAHNEQFF. In DNA, the CDR3 is TGTGCCAGCTCACCTACAGGGGGCGCGCACAATGAGCAGTTCTTC.

The V call is TRBV19, the J call TRBJ1-1, with D hard to call. V was shortened by 5 bases and J by 1 base, with 8 bases between the two germline ends. Germline-derived CDR1 and CDR2 are LNHDA and SQIVND (reference sequence). The CDR3 runs 13 residues. DNA of the CDR3: TGTGCCAGTAGTGACACTTCGAACACTGAAGCTTTCTTT. Translating gives CASSDTSNTEAFF.

The chain uses TRBV5-4 and TRBJ2-7, with a weak D call TRBD1 (5 bases). The CDR3 runs to 15 residues. V lost 2 bases and J lost 1, with 13 bases in between. CDR1 and CDR2 (germline): SGHNT, YYREEE (reference sequence). The CDR3 sequence is CASSFMGPLSYEQYF. The CDR3 DNA follows: TGTGCCAGCAGCTTTATGGGGCCACTTTCCTACGAGCAGTACTTC.

The V call is TRBV27, the J call TRBJ1-1; D is possibly TRBD1 (5 bases). V was shortened by 6 bases and J by 4 bases, with 15 bases between the two germline ends. The CDR3 runs 14 residues. In germline, CDR1 is MNHEY, CDR2 SMNVEV (reference sequence). The CDR3 spells CASRGLAPGTEAFF. CDR3 bases: TGTGCCAGCAGGGGACTGGCGCCAGGCACTGAAGCTTTCTTT.

This chain connects TRBV24-1 to TRBJ2-1; 10 bases line up with TRBD1. Trimming took 5 bases from V and 8 from J; bases not matched to a gene: 2. Germline assignment: CDR1 KGHDR and CDR2 SFDVKD. The CDR3 consists of 13 residues. Here the CDR3 DNA reads TGTGCCACCAGTGGACAGGGGGCCTATGAGCAGTTCTTC. It is translated as CATSGQGAYEQFF.

The chain employs TRBV15 and TRBJ1-1; 9 positions match TRBD1. The CDR3 extends over 15 amino acids. J gave up 5 bases and V 6 bases, and 10 bases lay outside the gene matches. Germline-derived CDR1 and CDR2 are LNHNV and YYDKDF (reference sequence). This CDR3 reads CATSLWTGAGTEAFF. The CDR3 DNA follows: TGTGCCACCAGTCTCTGGACAGGGGCGGGAACTGAAGCTTTCTTT.

The chain recombines TRBV10-3 with TRBJ2-3, with D perhaps matching TRBD2 (7 bases). V lost 6 bases, J lost 3 bases, and 10 bases lay in between. The CDR3 runs 13 residues. Germline loops: CDR1 ENHRY, CDR2 SYGVKD. CDR3 sequence reads: CAIRGGRTDTQYF. The CDR3 bases are TGTGCCATCAGGGGGGGGCGGACAGATACGCAGTATTTT.

On this clone: Other DNA variants within this sample encode the same CDR3. The V call is TRBV5-6, the J call TRBJ2-5; D remains ambiguous. CDR1 is SGHDT, CDR2 YYEEEE, per germline. The CDR3 has 11 residues. V was clipped by 1 base and J by 2 bases, with 0 bases between them. CDR3 nucleotide sequence: TGTGCCAGCAGCTTGCAAGAGACCCAGTACTTC. Translated, it gives CASSLQETQYF.

The rearrangement uses TRBV2 and TRBJ2-5, with 7 bases aligning to TRBD2. Per germline, CDR1 SNHLY and CDR2 FYNNEI. This CDR3 region has 13 residues. The V and J ends lost 2 bases and 5 bases, in that order; junction bases with no gene match: 2. CDR3 coding DNA: TGTGCCAGCAGTGAATGGGGGGGGGAGACCCAGTACTTC. It is translated as CASSEWGGETQYF.

This chain connects TRBV12-3 or TRBV12-4 to TRBJ1-1; D is undetermined. The CDR3 loop spans 13 amino acids. V was clipped by 1 base and J by 3 bases, with 6 bases between them. The CDR3 nucleotides read TGTGCCAGCAGTTTAGGGCTGGACACTGAAGCTTTCTTT. This encodes CASSLGLDTEAFF.

The V gene is TRBV4-3, the J gene TRBJ2-5; no reliable D call. V lost 4 bases, J lost 5 bases, and 14 bases lay in between. Per the germline V gene, CDR1 is LGHNA and CDR2 is YSLEER. This CDR3 has 14 amino acids. This CDR3 reads CASSLDISGETQYF. DNA for the CDR3: TGCGCCAGCAGCCTCGACATATCTGGGGAGACCCAGTACTTC.

The V call is TRBV7-9, the J call TRBJ1-6; D may be TRBD1 (6 bases). V lost 3 bases to trimming and J lost 7 bases, with 10 bases between them. This CDR3 is built from 14 residues. CDR1 is SEHNR, CDR2 FQNEAQ, per germline (reference sequence). CDR3 sequence reads: CASSFAGANSPLHF. The CDR3 nucleotides are TGTGCCAGCAGCTTCGCAGGGGCAAATTCACCCCTCCACTTT.

V usage is TRBV6-5 and J usage is TRBJ2-1; D could derive from TRBD1 or TRBD2 (5 bases each). The CDR3 spans 13 residues. Germline CDR1 reads MNHEY; CDR2 reads SVGAGI. The V end lost 11 bases, the J end lost 5 bases, and 16 bases lay between the germline ends. CDR3 loop: CADGARMDNEQFF. The CDR3 coding sequence is TGTGCCGACGGGGCCAGGATGGACAATGAGCAGTTCTTC.

CDR3 DNA sequence: TGTGCCAGCTCACCCAATCCGACAGTGAACACTGAAGCTTTCTTT. Its translation: CASSPNPTVNTEAFF. This sequence joins TRBV18 and TRBJ1-1; possibly TRBD1 for D (5 bases). V lost 3 bases, J lost 0 bases, and 11 bases lay in between. Germline values: CDR1 KGHSH, CDR2 LQKENI. The CDR3 runs to 15 residues.

The chain carries TRBV29-1 and TRBJ1-1; 10 bases agree with TRBD1. Germline V lookup: CDR1 SQVTM, CDR2 ANQGSEA. This CDR3 spans 13 amino acids. J lost 6 bases, V lost 5 bases, and 6 bases had no gene match. The CDR3 DNA sequence: TGCAGCGTTCCTCATGACAGGGGGCCTGAAGCTTTCTTT. Its translation: CSVPHDRGPEAFF.

This clone came up a few times. The chain links TRBV15 to TRBJ2-5, with D maybe TRBD1 (6 bases). V was pared by 0 bases and J by 7 bases, with 15 bases between. CDR1 LNHNV and CDR2 YYDKDF come from the germline V gene (reference sequence). The CDR3 extends over 15 amino acids. The CDR3 bases are TGTGCCACCAGCAGAGATCCAACAGGCAGGGGGACCCAGTACTTC. This codes for CATSRDPTGRGTQYF.

J is TRBJ1-1 and V is TRBV12-3 or TRBV12-4, with 8 bases fitting TRBD1. V dropped 8 bases and J dropped 4; count of bases not matched to a gene: 6. The CDR3 totals 13 residues. DNA for the CDR3: TGTGCCAGCTGTAGACAGGGGAGCACTGAAGCTTTCTTT. Its protein is CASCRQGSTEAFF.

The chain links TRBV6-1 to TRBJ1-6; D remains unclear. The CDR3 has 14 residues. Germline V gene data show CDR1 as MNHNS and CDR2 as SASEGT. The V and J ends lost 2 bases and 7 bases respectively, with 9 bases between them. The CDR3 sequence is CASSEIGGNSPLHF. In DNA form, the CDR3 reads TGTGCCAGCAGTGAAATTGGAGGCAATTCACCCCTCCACTTT.